A selection of T cell receptor beta chains follows, all from one sample in a study of immune characterization of retroperitoneal liposarcoma. Each CDR3 protein gets one entry after TCRdb re-called the PCR reads with MiXCR. The sample lists roughly 3,000 distinct CDR3 sequences, approximately 49% occurring once. Source material: tumor tissue. These receptors all come from a male donor with retroperitoneal liposarcoma. Both conserved end residues are part of each CDR3. Each record gives: V gene, CDR3 length, J gene, D gene, clone size, CDR3 protein, CDR3 DNA. The D gene is left open where the match is weak. Not all rows give a size; the values are once, few, many and, for expanded clones, a class.

TRBV7-8	14	TRBJ2-7	TRBD2	-	CASSLGTSLYEQYF	TGTGCCAGCAGCTTAGGGACTAGCCTATACGAGCAGTACTTC
TRBV6-1	15	TRBJ2-2	-	medium-sized	CASSWNWGVTGELFF	TGTGCCAGCAGTTGGAATTGGGGGGTCACCGGGGAGCTGTTTTTT
TRBV7-8	16	TRBJ2-7	TRBD2	few	CASSFPNSGSGNEQYF	TGTGCCAGCAGCTTTCCCAATAGCGGGAGTGGTAATGAGCAGTACTTC
TRBV6-1	12	TRBJ2-1	TRBD1	few	CASSWDSYEQFF	TGTGCCAGCAGTTGGGACAGCTACGAGCAGTTCTTC
TRBV7-7	13	TRBJ2-5	-	medium-sized	CASSLPDGETQYF	TGTGCTAGCAGCTTGCCCGACGGCGAGACCCAGTACTTC
TRBV12-3/TRBV12-4	16	TRBJ2-3	TRBD2	once	CASSFVSGGYTDTQYF	TGTGCCAGCAGTTTTGTTAGCGGGGGGTACACAGATACGCAGTATTTT
TRBV6-1	14	TRBJ1-2	-	medium-sized	CASSEETSDYGYTF	TGTGCCAGCAGTGAAGAAACCTCCGATTATGGCTACACCTTC
TRBV7-8	14	TRBJ2-7	TRBD2	medium-sized	CASSSGTSVYEQYF	TGTGCCAGCAGCTCCGGGACTAGCGTCTACGAGCAGTACTTC
TRBV27	16	TRBJ2-1	-	-	CASQNSRGSTYNEQFF	TGTGCCAGCCAGAATTCCAGGGGATCGACCTACAATGAGCAGTTCTTC
TRBV6-1	17	TRBJ2-3	-	-	CASSESQGWEFADTQYF	TGTGCCAGCAGTGAATCCCAGGGGTGGGAGTTCGCAGATACGCAGTATTTT
TRBV12-3/TRBV12-4	15	TRBJ2-1	TRBD2	medium-sized	CASRPGLAGLDEQFF	TGTGCCAGCAGACCGGGACTAGCGGGATTGGATGAGCAGTTCTTC
TRBV12-3/TRBV12-4	17	TRBJ2-3	TRBD2	-	CASSLALAGEETDTQYF	TGTGCCAGCAGTTTAGCCTTAGCGGGAGAAGAGACAGATACGCAGTATTTT
TRBV6-1	17	TRBJ2-3	-	-	CASSELSPGTLTDTQYF	TGTGCCAGCAGTGAATTATCGCCCGGGACGTTAACAGATACGCAGTATTTT
TRBV12-3/TRBV12-4	12	TRBJ2-5	-	once	CASSSRLSTQYF	TGTGCCAGCAGTTCCCGTCTCTCCACCCAGTACTTC
TRBV7-8	14	TRBJ2-7	-	medium-sized	CASSARGGGAALYF	TGTGCCAGCAGCGCGCGTGGAGGGGGTGCTGCGTTATACTTC